This TCR beta chain was recovered during a study of T cells in Graves' hyperthyroidism and ophthalmopathy. Whole-study context: Peripheral blood was collected at initial diagnosis, before any treatment. Overall study findings and caveats: Separation of ophthalmopathy from stable hyperthyroidism was achieved by a 13 V-J model.

This clonotype was picked up many times. What it recognizes is unknown. Germline lookup yields CDR1 SGHTA and CDR2 FQGNSA. V was clipped by 5 bases and J by 1 base, with 12 bases between them. The CDR3 extends over 14 amino acids. Thyroid ultrasound and orbital computed tomography, with clinical symptoms and serum thyroxine and TRAb, informed diagnoses. TCR beta CDR3 region amplification was performed from RNA transcripts. HTBI primers were the set used in a first-round RT-PCR of the TCR CDR3. Using its own MiXCR run on the multiplex PCR reads, TCRdb lists one record per CDR3 protein. This sample carries 300,000 to 450,000 distinct CDR3 sequences, under 20% of them seen once, and the ten largest clones take around 40%.

The J gene is TRBJ2-7, the V gene TRBV7-2; D not certain. The material sequenced was blood. This receptor was obtained from a man younger than 30 with Graves' ophthalmopathy. The CDR3, as DNA: TGTGCCAGCAGCCCGGTTGAGCGTTCCTACGAGCAGTACTTC. It yields the protein CASSPVERSYEQYF.